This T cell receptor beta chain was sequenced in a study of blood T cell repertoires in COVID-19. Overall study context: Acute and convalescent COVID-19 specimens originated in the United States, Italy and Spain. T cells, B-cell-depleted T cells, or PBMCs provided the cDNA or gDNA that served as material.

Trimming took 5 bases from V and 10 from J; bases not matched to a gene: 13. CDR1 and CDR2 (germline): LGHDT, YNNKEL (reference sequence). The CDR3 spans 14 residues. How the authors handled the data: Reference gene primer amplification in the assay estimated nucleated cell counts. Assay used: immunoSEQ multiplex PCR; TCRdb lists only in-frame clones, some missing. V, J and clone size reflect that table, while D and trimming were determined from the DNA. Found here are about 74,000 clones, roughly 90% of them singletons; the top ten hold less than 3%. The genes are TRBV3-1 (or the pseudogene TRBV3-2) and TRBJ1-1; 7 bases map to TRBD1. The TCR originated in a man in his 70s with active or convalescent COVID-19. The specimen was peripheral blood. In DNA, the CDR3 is TGTGCCAGCAGCGCGCCTACAGGGGCATTCGGAGCTTTCTTT. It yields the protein CASSAPTGAFGAFF.